This TCR beta chain was identified during a study of blood T cell repertoires in COVID-19. Study-level background: Samples taken during acute and convalescent COVID-19 were collected in the United States, Italy and Spain. In each case, the material was cDNA or gDNA derived from T cells, B-cell-depleted T cells, or PBMCs.

TCRdb keeps only in-frame clones here, not all; method: immunoSEQ multiplex PCR. The sample has 200,000 to 250,000 clones, around 80% seen once. CDR1 is MGHRA, CDR2 YSYEKL, per germline. The CDR3 covers 17 residues. The J segment lost 0 bases and the V segment lost 4 bases, leaving 6 bases of the junction unmatched. The receptor was derived from a woman of 80 years or more with acute or convalescent COVID-19. The source material was peripheral blood. V gene TRBV4-1 combines with J gene TRBJ2-1; 10 nucleotides line up with TRBD1. CDR3 protein: CASSPSGQGGSYNEQFF. The CDR3 bases are TGCGCCAGCAGCCCAAGCGGACAGGGGGGCTCCTACAATGAGCAGTTCTTC.